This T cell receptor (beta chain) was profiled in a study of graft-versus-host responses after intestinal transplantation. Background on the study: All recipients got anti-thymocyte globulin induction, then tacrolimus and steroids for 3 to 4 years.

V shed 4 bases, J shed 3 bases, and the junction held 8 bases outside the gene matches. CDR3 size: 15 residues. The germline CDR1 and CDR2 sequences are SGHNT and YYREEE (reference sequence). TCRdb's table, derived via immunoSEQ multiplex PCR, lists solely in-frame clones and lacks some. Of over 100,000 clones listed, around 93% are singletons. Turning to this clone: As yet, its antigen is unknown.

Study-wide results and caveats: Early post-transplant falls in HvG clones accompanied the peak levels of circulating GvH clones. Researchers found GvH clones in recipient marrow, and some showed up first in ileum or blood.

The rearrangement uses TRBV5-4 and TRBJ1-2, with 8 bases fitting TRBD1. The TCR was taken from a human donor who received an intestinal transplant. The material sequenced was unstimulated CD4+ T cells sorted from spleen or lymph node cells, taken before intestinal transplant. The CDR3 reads CASSPLTGGDYGYTF. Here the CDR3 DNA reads TGTGCCAGCAGCCCGCTTACAGGGGGGGACTATGGCTACACCTTC.